The clone carrying this T cell receptor beta chain has a count of ten or more. As yet, its antigen is unknown. TCRalpha and TCRbeta libraries used 5'RACE with constant-segment primers and UMIs. In TCRdb, the 5' RACE reads were re-called with MiXCR into one record per CDR3 protein. The sample shows 95,000 to 120,000 distinct CDR3 sequences, over 15% of them seen only once. The data were obtained in a study of T-cell memory formation after mild COVID-19. The overall study: TCR clusters were mostly confined to one donor each. Study results and limitations: Contracting clones from day 15 to 85 showed balanced CD4/CD8; later expanders favored CD4+. The CD4+ clones that contracted clustered mainly within CM and EM, and the CD8+ clones concentrated in EMRA.

Germline CDR1 reads MNHNS; CDR2 reads SASEGT. The CDR3 loop spans 18 amino acids. The J segment lost 4 bases and the V segment lost 2 bases, leaving 13 bases of the junction unmatched. The sequence was obtained from a man between 18 and 29 years old who had mild COVID-19 (a few samples of this study predate the infection). Cell type and time point are not known. The genes are TRBV6-1 and TRBJ2-2; 7 bases map to TRBD2. Sequenced: PBMCs or a T cell subset sorted from them (not recorded which). CDR3 sequence reads: CASSESRGRGPTTGELFF. CDR3 nucleotide sequence: TGTGCCAGCAGTGAATCGCGGGGGAGGGGACCGACCACCGGGGAGCTGTTTTTT.